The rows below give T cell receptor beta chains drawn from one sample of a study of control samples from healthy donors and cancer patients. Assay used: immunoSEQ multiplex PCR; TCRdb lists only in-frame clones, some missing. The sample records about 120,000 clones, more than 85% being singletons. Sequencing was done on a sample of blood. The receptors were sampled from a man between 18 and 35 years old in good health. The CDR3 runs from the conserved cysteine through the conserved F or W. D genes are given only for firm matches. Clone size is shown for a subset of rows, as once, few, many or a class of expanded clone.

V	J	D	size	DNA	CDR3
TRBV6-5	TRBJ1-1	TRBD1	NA	TGTGCCAGCAGTTACGAAGACAGGGCGGTCACTGAAGCTTTCTTT	CASSYEDRAVTEAFF
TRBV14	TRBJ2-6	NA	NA	TGTGCCAGCAGCCAAGTTGGGGCCAACGTCCTGACTTTC	CASSQVGANVLTF
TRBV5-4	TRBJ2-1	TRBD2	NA	TGTGCCAGCAGCGCCAGCGGGATCGCTGGTAATGAGCAGTTCTTC	CASSASGIAGNEQFF
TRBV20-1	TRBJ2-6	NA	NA	TGCAGTGCTAGTACAGGTACTGGGGCCAACGTCCTGACTTTC	CSASTGTGANVLTF
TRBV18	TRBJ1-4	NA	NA	TGTGCCAGCTCTCGCGGGACTTCTGCAACTAATGAAAAACTGTTTTTT	CASSRGTSATNEKLFF
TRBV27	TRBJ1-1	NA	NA	TGTGCCAGCAGTTTAGGCCGTTTTGGGACTGAAGCTTTCTTT	CASSLGRFGTEAFF
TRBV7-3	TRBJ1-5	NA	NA	TGTGCCAGCAGCTTCTCGACTCTCTCGCCCCAGCATTTT	CASSFSTLSPQHF
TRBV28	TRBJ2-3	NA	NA	TGTGCCAGCAGTCCCCCACCAGCGGGCATTTATGGGCAGTATTTT	CASSPPPAGIYGQYF
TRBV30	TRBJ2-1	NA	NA	TGTGCCTGGAGCCCGGTTGGGTGGAATGAGCAGTTCTTC	CAWSPVGWNEQFF
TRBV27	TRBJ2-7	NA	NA	TGTGCCAGCAGTCCGAAACCCCAGAGGGAGCAGTACTTC	CASSPKPQREQYF
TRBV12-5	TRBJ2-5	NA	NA	TGTGCTAGTGGTTTCGAGGGCAGAAAGACCCAGTACTTC	CASGFEGRKTQYF
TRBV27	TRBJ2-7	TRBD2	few	TGTGCCAGCAGTTTTGGCGGGAGGAAGGTGGTGCAGTACTTC	CASSFGGRKVVQYF
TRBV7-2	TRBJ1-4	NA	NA	TGTGCCAGCAGCTTAGTTACAGGACGGAATGAAAAACTGTTTTTT	CASSLVTGRNEKLFF
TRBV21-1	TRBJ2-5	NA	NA	TGTGCCAGCAGCAAAGGAGGAGGGACTAGCGGGAGTTGGACACTTGAGACCCAGTACTTC	CASSKGGGTSGSWTLETQYF
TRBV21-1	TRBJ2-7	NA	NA	TGTGCCAGCAGCAAAGACAACTACGAGCAGTACTTC	CASSKDNYEQYF
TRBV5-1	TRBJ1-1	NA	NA	TGCGCCAGCAGCTTGGGGGGAGGGAAGAACACTGAAGCTTTCTTT	CASSLGGGKNTEAFF
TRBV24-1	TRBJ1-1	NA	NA	TGTGCCACCAGGGGTTCGGGCACTGAAGCTTTCTTT	CATRGSGTEAFF
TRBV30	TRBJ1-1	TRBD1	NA	TGTGCCTGGAGGGGGGACAGGAGAGTCTCCGAAGCTTTCTTT	CAWRGDRRVSEAFF
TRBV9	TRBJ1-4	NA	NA	TGTGCCAGCAGCGTAAGCATAAGGGGACGGGGTGAAAAACTGTTTTTT	CASSVSIRGRGEKLFF
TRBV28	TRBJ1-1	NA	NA	TGTGCCAGCAGCATACAACGGGGGGGGAGGACTGAAGCTTTCTTT	CASSIQRGGRTEAFF
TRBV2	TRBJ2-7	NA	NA	TGTGCCAGCAGAGATCTCGGGACTTCCGCCTACGAGCAGTACTTC	CASRDLGTSAYEQYF
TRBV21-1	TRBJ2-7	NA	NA	TGTGCCAGCAGTGGGAAGAAAAAGCTCTACGAGCAGTACTTC	CASSGKKKLYEQYF
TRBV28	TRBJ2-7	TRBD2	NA	TGTGCCAGCAGCGGATTACTAGCGGGAGGTGTCTACGAGCAGTACTTC	CASSGLLAGGVYEQYF
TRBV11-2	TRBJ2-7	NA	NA	TGTGCCAGCAGCCCTGACCTTCAGCAGTACTTC	CASSPDLQQYF
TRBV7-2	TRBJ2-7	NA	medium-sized	TGTGCCAGCAGCTTACACGTAGGGGGATACAGGTACTTC	CASSLHVGGYRYF
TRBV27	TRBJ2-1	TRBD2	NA	TGTGCCAGCAGTAAACCGGGACTAGCCCTCAATGAGCAGTTCTTC	CASSKPGLALNEQFF
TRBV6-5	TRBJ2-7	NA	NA	TGTGCCAGCAGTTACTCGCCAGACCTAATGGAGCAGTACTTC	CASSYSPDLMEQYF
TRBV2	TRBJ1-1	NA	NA	TGTGCCAGCCAAAGGGACGGATTGAACACTGAAGCTTTCTTT	CASQRDGLNTEAFF
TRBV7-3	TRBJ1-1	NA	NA	TGTGCCAGCAGCTTAGGGAGGAACACTGAAGCTTTCTTT	CASSLGRNTEAFF
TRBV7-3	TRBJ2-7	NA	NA	TGTGCCAGCAGCTTAACGCCAGGGTATTCCTACGAGCAGTACTTC	CASSLTPGYSYEQYF
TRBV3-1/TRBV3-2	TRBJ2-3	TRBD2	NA	TGTGCCAGCAGCCAACTACAACTAGCGGGAGGGCTTACGCAGTATTTT	CASSQLQLAGGLTQYF
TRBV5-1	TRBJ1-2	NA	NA	TGCGCCAGCAGCTTCGAATGGGCTAACTATGGCTACACCTTC	CASSFEWANYGYTF
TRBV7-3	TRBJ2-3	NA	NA	TGTGCCAGCAGCTCAAGGGGAGATACGCAGTATTTT	CASSSRGDTQYF
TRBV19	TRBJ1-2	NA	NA	TGTGCCAGTAGTACCCGACAGCGCTATGGCTACACCTTC	CASSTRQRYGYTF
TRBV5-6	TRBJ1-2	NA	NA	TGTGCCAGCAGCTTAAAGCAAGACTATGGCTACACCTTC	CASSLKQDYGYTF
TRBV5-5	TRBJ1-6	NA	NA	TGTGCCAGCAGCTTGGCACCAGGGGTTAATTCACCCCTCCACTTT	CASSLAPGVNSPLHF
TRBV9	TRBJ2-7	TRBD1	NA	TGTGCCAGCAGCAGGACAGGGGGCGGCGAGCAGTACTTC	CASSRTGGGEQYF
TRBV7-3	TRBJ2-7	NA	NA	TGTGCCAGCAGCCCCCCCGGGGTTCTCGAGCAGTACTTC	CASSPPGVLEQYF
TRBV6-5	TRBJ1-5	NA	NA	TGTGCCAGCAGTTACTCAAAGACAGCGGATCAGCCCCAGCATTTT	CASSYSKTADQPQHF
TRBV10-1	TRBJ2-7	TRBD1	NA	TGCGCCAGCAGCAGACAGGGAAACTACGAGCAGTACTTC	CASSRQGNYEQYF